This T cell receptor beta chain was recovered during a study of regulatory T cells in long-lasting Graves disease. This clonotype was seen more than once but under ten times. Documented time point: persistent/refractory GD, antithyroid drugs over 5 years with positive TRAb. Preparation of the TCR library used RNA extracted from PBMCs. It was by American Thyroid Association guidelines that Graves' disease was diagnosed. CDR3 length: 15 residues. Germline V gene data show CDR1 as GTSNPN and CDR2 as SVGIG (reference sequence). V lost 5 bases to trimming and J lost 5 bases; unmatched junction nucleotides: 9. The authors built TCR beta libraries using iRepertoire HTBI primers and Arm-PCR of CDR3 regions. From the multiplex PCR reads, TCRdb called clonotypes with MiXCR, one entry per CDR3 protein. The sample has around 460,000 distinct CDR3 sequences; around a fifth are singletons.

This specimen was peripheral blood mononuclear cells (PBMCs), taken when the disease was refractory, from a patient treated with antithyroid drugs. The gene calls are TRBV30 and TRBJ1-5; 10 bases agree with TRBD1. This receptor was obtained from a female donor with Graves disease. CDR3 in amino acids: CAWVSTGTGDQPQHF. CDR3 nucleotides: TGTGCCTGGGTCTCCACCGGGACAGGGGATCAGCCCCAGCATTTT. The whole variable domain, filled in from reference TRBV30 and TRBJ1-5, reads SQTIHQWPATLVQPVGSPLSLECTVEGTSNPNLYWYRQAAGRGLQLLFYSVGIGQISSEVPQNLSASRPQDRQFILSSKKLLLSDSGFYLCAWVSTGTGDQPQHFGDGTRLSIL.